Here is one TCR beta chain with its context. Its antigen is not known. A clone one base away is much larger, so this may be a read error. The time point is: newly diagnosed GD, antithyroid drugs for less than 3 months. Construction of the TCR library relied on RNA isolated from PBMCs. The data originate from a study of regulatory T cells in long-lasting Graves disease. Study results and caveats: With persistent disease, TRBV28, TRBJ1-2 and TRBJ2-5 were the favored segments.

This CDR3 is 15 amino acids long. Trimming shortened V by 5 bases and J by 7 bases, and 15 bases separated the two germline ends. CDR1 is MNHEY and CDR2 is SMNVEV in the germline V gene (reference sequence). Investigators prepared the TCR beta libraries by applying iRepertoire HTBI primers and Arm-PCR of CDR3 regions. In TCRdb, the multiplex PCR reads were re-called with MiXCR into one record per CDR3 protein. This sample has 530,000 or so distinct CDR3 sequences, with about 14% found just once. These same records also appear under a second study, on T cells in Graves' hyperthyroidism and ophthalmopathy. In that study: HTBI primers were employed in a first-round RT-PCR of the TCR CDR3.

The gene calls are TRBV27 and TRBJ1-6, with no clear D. This receptor was identified in a man aged 25-40 years with Graves disease. Sequencing used peripheral blood mononuclear cells (PBMCs), obtained at new diagnosis, from a patient treated with antithyroid drugs. CDR3 DNA sequence: TGTGCCAGCAGTCCGCAGCGCGTCCCCAATTCACCCCTCCACTTT. This translates into CASSPQRVPNSPLHF.